A selection of T cell receptor beta chains follows, all from one sample in a study of shared clonotypes between healthy human individuals. Clones were sequenced by immunoSEQ multiplex PCR, and TCRdb holds only the in-frame ones, with some missing. The sample lists roughly 2.6 million clones; around nine tenths were seen once. Sequencing used naive CD4+ T cells sorted from blood. The source is a man aged 18 to 30 in good health. Both conserved end residues are part of each CDR3. The D gene is left open where the match is weak. Where a row states a size, it is once, few, many or the class of an expanded clone; other rows omit it.

. | TRBJ1-3 | TRBV6-6 | . | CASSYPGNTIYF | TGTGCCAGCAGTTACCCGGGAAACACCATATATTTT
once | TRBJ2-2 | TRBV7-8 | . | CASSFGGELFF | TGTGCCAGCAGCTTCGGCGGGGAGCTGTTTTTT
. | TRBJ2-7 | TRBV7-2 | . | CASSTGPVFYEQYF | TGTGCCAGCAGCACGGGACCCGTTTTCTACGAGCAGTACTTC
. | TRBJ2-5 | TRBV7-8 | . | CASSAGLSQYF | TGTGCCAGCAGCGCTGGACTGTCGCAGTACTTC
. | TRBJ2-1 | TRBV2 | . | CARRDRRINEQFF | TGTGCCCGCCGGGACCGTCGAATCAATGAGCAGTTCTTC
. | TRBJ2-2 | TRBV5-1 | TRBD2 | CASSRGLAGGSTGELFF | TGCGCCAGCAGCCGGGGACTAGCGGGAGGATCAACCGGGGAGCTGTTTTTT
. | TRBJ2-7 | TRBV5-1 | TRBD1 | CASSPGTGGAYEQYF | TGCGCCAGCAGCCCCGGGACAGGGGGCGCCTACGAGCAGTACTTC
. | TRBJ1-3 | TRBV7-9 | . | CASSEHEGLGGNTIYF | TGTGCCAGCAGCGAACATGAGGGCCTAGGGGGAAACACCATATATTTT
once | TRBJ2-1 | TRBV7-9 | TRBD1 | CASSVRDRQFF | TGTGCCAGCAGCGTCCGGGACAGGCAGTTCTTC
. | TRBJ2-7 | TRBV6-1 | . | CASSDRQKTYEQYF | TGTGCCAGCAGTGATAGACAGAAAACCTACGAGCAGTACTTC
. | TRBJ2-3 | TRBV13 | . | CASSQQAVDTQYF | TGTGCCAGCAGCCAACAGGCCGTAGATACGCAGTATTTT
. | TRBJ2-3 | TRBV7-9 | . | CASSLAELASTDTQYF | TGTGCCAGCAGCTTAGCGGAATTGGCTAGCACAGATACGCAGTATTTT
. | TRBJ1-1 | TRBV6-5 | . | CASSSQGQAFF | TGTGCCAGCAGTTCGCAGGGGCAGGCTTTCTTT
. | TRBJ2-1 | TRBV9 | . | CASSVYSYNEQFF | TGTGCCAGCAGCGTATACTCCTACAATGAGCAGTTCTTC
. | TRBJ2-3 | TRBV11-2 | . | CASSLYTDTQYF | TGTGCCAGCAGCTTATACACAGATACGCAGTATTTT
. | TRBJ1-1 | TRBV27 | . | CASSLVSGGTEAFF | TGTGCCAGCAGTTTGGTCTCGGGGGGCACTGAAGCTTTCTTT
. | TRBJ1-2 | TRBV2 | . | CASSELANYGYTF | TGTGCCAGCAGTGAACTAGCTAACTATGGCTACACCTTC
once | TRBJ1-3 | TRBV11-2 | . | CASSLIKRHPSGNTIYF | TGTGCCAGCAGCTTAATCAAGAGACACCCCTCTGGAAACACCATATATTTT
once | TRBJ2-1 | TRBV5-1 | TRBD2 | CASSSTSGTNNEQFF | TGCGCCAGCAGCTCTACTAGCGGGACCAACAATGAGCAGTTCTTC
. | TRBJ1-2 | TRBV25-1 | . | CASSGRQERKVGYGYTF | TGTGCCAGCAGTGGTCGACAGGAAAGGAAGGTAGGCTATGGCTACACCTTC
once | TRBJ2-5 | TRBV14 | . | CASSQVGAQTQYF | TGTGCCAGCAGCCAAGTGGGAGCGCAGACCCAGTACTTC
. | TRBJ2-7 | TRBV7-2 | . | CASSAWSRVDYEQYF | TGTGCCAGCAGCGCCTGGTCCAGGGTTGACTACGAGCAGTACTTC
. | TRBJ1-5 | TRBV18 | . | CASSPGVGSDQPQHF | TGTGCCAGCTCACCGGGGGTAGGGTCCGATCAGCCCCAGCATTTT
. | TRBJ1-2 | TRBV2 | . | CASAPRLANYGYTF | TGTGCCAGCGCACCCCGATTAGCTAACTATGGCTACACCTTC
. | TRBJ2-7 | TRBV19 | TRBD1 | CASSIYSGQGSYEQYF | TGTGCCAGTAGTATATATTCGGGACAGGGCTCCTACGAGCAGTACTTC
once | TRBJ1-3 | TRBV27 | . | CASSLSWSSGNTIYF | TGTGCCAGCAGTTTAAGTTGGAGCTCTGGAAACACCATATATTTT
few | TRBJ1-5 | TRBV7-9 | . | CASSGRGGSNQPQHF | TGTGCCAGCAGCGGCAGGGGAGGGAGCAATCAGCCCCAGCATTTT
. | TRBJ1-2 | TRBV6-5 | . | CASSSGFGYGYTF | TGTGCCAGCAGTTCGGGGTTTGGCTATGGCTACACCTTC
. | TRBJ2-2 | TRBV2 | . | CASGAQTGELFF | TGTGCCAGCGGGGCTCAAACCGGGGAGCTGTTTTTT
. | TRBJ2-7 | TRBV4-1 | . | CASSLASLSYEQYF | TGCGCCAGCAGCCTGGCCAGCCTTTCCTACGAGCAGTACTTC
. | TRBJ2-5 | TRBV5-1 | TRBD2 | CASSILAGERETQYF | TGCGCCAGCAGCATCCTAGCGGGAGAAAGGGAGACCCAGTACTTC
once | TRBJ2-6 | TRBV5-6 | . | CASSFRGAGANVLTF | TGTGCCAGCAGCTTTCGGGGGGCCGGGGCCAACGTCCTGACTTTC
. | TRBJ1-1 | TRBV6-4 | . | CASREGPANTEAFF | TGTGCCAGCAGGGAGGGGCCGGCGAACACTGAAGCTTTCTTT
. | TRBJ1-6 | TRBV2 | . | CASSPGGQAYNSPLHF | TGTGCCAGCAGCCCCGGGGGGCAGGCCTATAATTCACCCCTCCACTTT
. | TRBJ2-2 | TRBV5-5 | . | CASSSGQSWPGELFF | TGTGCCAGCAGCTCAGGACAGTCGTGGCCCGGGGAGCTGTTTTTT
. | TRBJ2-3 | TRBV5-4 | . | CASSLVQAETDTQYF | TGTGCCAGCAGCTTGGTGCAAGCGGAAACAGATACGCAGTATTTT
. | TRBJ2-7 | TRBV7-8 | . | CASSLVSGGSYEQYF | TGTGCCAGCAGCTTAGTGTCTGGCGGATCCTACGAGCAGTACTTC
. | TRBJ1-4 | TRBV5-1 | TRBD1 | CASSLRTGQEKLFF | TGCGCCAGCAGCTTACGGACAGGGCAAGAAAAACTGTTTTTT
. | TRBJ2-6 | TRBV19 | TRBD2 | CASLLAGGLEAGANVLTF | TGTGCCAGCCTACTAGCGGGGGGGCTGGAGGCAGGGGCCAACGTCCTGACTTTC
. | TRBJ1-1 | TRBV6-1 | TRBD1 | CASRDRVFAEAFF | TGTGCCAGCAGGGACAGGGTTTTCGCTGAAGCTTTCTTT
once | TRBJ2-2 | TRBV5-1 | . | CASSLQVGNTGELFF | TGCGCCAGCAGCTTACAGGTGGGGAACACCGGGGAGCTGTTTTTT
few | TRBJ1-4 | TRBV10-1 | . | CASSGRGREKLFF | TGCGCCAGCAGTGGGAGGGGACGTGAAAAACTGTTTTTT
. | TRBJ1-5 | TRBV7-2 | . | CASRMAGDQPQHF | TGTGCCAGCAGAATGGCAGGAGATCAGCCCCAGCATTTT
. | TRBJ2-3 | TRBV4-2 | . | CASSRGGPDIYF | TGTGCCAGCAGTCGGGGCGGGCCCGACATCTATTTT
once | TRBJ2-2 | TRBV2 | TRBD2 | CASRGLAGVGELFF | TGTGCCAGCAGGGGACTAGCGGGGGTTGGGGAGCTGTTTTTT
. | TRBJ2-7 | TRBV5-1 | . | CASSLLGDGSYEQYF | TGCGCCAGCAGCTTGCTAGGGGACGGATCCTACGAGCAGTACTTC
. | TRBJ1-3 | TRBV25-1 | . | CASSRSTGNSGNTIYF | TGTGCCAGCAGCAGGTCGACGGGAAACTCTGGAAACACCATATATTTT
. | TRBJ2-3 | TRBV2 | . | CASTKEGGADTQYF | TGTGCCAGCACCAAAGAGGGGGGGGCAGATACGCAGTATTTT
once | TRBJ2-1 | TRBV25-1 | . | CASSTSSPYSYNEQFF | TGTGCCAGCAGTACCAGCAGCCCCTACTCCTACAATGAGCAGTTCTTC
. | TRBJ1-2 | TRBV2 | TRBD1 | CASSQDRGRYGYTF | TGTGCCAGCAGTCAGGACAGGGGAAGATATGGCTACACCTTC
. | TRBJ1-3 | TRBV4-1 | TRBD1 | CASSPGTGASSGNTIYF | TGCGCCAGCAGCCCCGGGACAGGGGCCTCGTCTGGAAACACCATATATTTT
. | TRBJ2-7 | TRBV19 | TRBD1 | CASSIWDSPYEQYF | TGTGCCAGTAGTATATGGGACAGCCCCTACGAGCAGTACTTC
. | TRBJ1-2 | TRBV11-2 | . | CASTLRGSRGYGYTF | TGTGCCAGCACCCTAAGGGGAAGTCGGGGGTATGGCTACACCTTC
. | TRBJ2-3 | TRBV11-3 | TRBD2 | CASSSGLAQYF | TGTGCCAGCAGCTCCGGACTAGCGCAGTATTTT
. | TRBJ2-2 | TRBV29-1 | . | CSVIRGSTGELFF | TGCAGCGTTATCCGGGGAAGCACCGGGGAGCTGTTTTTT
. | TRBJ1-2 | TRBV5-1 | TRBD1 | CASSLADSGGGYTF | TGCGCCAGCAGCTTGGCCGACTCAGGGGGTGGCTACACCTTC
. | TRBJ2-3 | TRBV10-2 | TRBD2 | CASSESWGGTDTQYF | TGCGCCAGCAGTGAGTCATGGGGGGGTACAGATACGCAGTATTTT
. | TRBJ1-1 | TRBV25-1 | TRBD1 | CASSEPRTGAPDDEAFF | TGTGCCAGCAGTGAACCTAGGACAGGGGCGCCGGACGATGAAGCTTTCTTT
. | TRBJ1-1 | TRBV30 | . | CAWRLQSMNTEAFF | TGTGCCTGGAGGTTACAGAGCATGAACACTGAAGCTTTCTTT
. | TRBJ2-1 | TRBV18 | . | CASSQTLGNEQFF | TGTGCCAGCTCTCAGACCCTAGGGAATGAGCAGTTCTTC